The 31 T cell receptor beta chains below come from one sample, sequenced in a study of cytomegalovirus exposure and HLA in healthy donors. 13 Jbeta primers and 60 Vbeta primers were used for the PCR. TCRdb's copy holds only in-frame clones and misses some; the assay was immunoSEQ multiplex PCR. Among 120,000 or so clones listed, 65% to 80% were seen once. Sequenced material: PBMCs. These receptors were taken from a woman aged 40 to 50 in good health and CMV-seropositive.

The gene calls are TRBV12-5 and TRBJ2-5; 7 bases are a match to TRBD1. CDR1 is LGHNT, CDR2 FRNRAP, per germline. The CDR3 sequence is 14 residues long. With V trimmed by 5 bases and J by 5 bases, 8 bases remained unmatched. The CDR3 loop reads CASGKQGNRETQYF. The CDR3 nucleotides read TGTGCTAGTGGTAAACAGGGGAACCGCGAGACCCAGTACTTC.

V gene TRBV2 combines with J gene TRBJ1-5; D ambiguous. V lost 2 bases, J lost 3 bases, and 5 bases lay in between. Germline CDR1 SNHLY, CDR2 FYNNEI. The CDR3 covers 13 residues. CDR3 DNA: TGTGCCAGCAGTGAACAGAACAATCAGCCCCAGCATTTT. Its translation is CASSEQNNQPQHF.

The rearrangement joins TRBV21-1 to TRBJ2-1; the table calls TRBD2, which could not be checked here. TRBV21-1 is recorded as a pseudogene. CDR3 length equals 17 residues. The CDR3 loop reads CASSKVEASGRTNEQFF. CDR3 sequence (DNA): TGTGCCAGCAGCAAAGTCGAGGCTAGCGGAAGAACCAATGAGCAGTTCTTC.

The CDR3 region is CASSPFSSGGATGELFF. Here the CDR3 DNA reads TGTGCCAGCAGCCCCTTCTCTAGCGGGGGGGCCACCGGGGAGCTGTTTTTT. The rearrangement joins TRBV9 to TRBJ2-2; 12 nucleotides agree with TRBD2. Germline assignment: CDR1 SGDLS and CDR2 YYNGEE. The CDR3 contains 17 residues. V lost 4 bases and J lost 4; bases outside the gene matches: 8.

The chain is built from TRBV6-1 and TRBJ1-1, with D perhaps matching TRBD1 (5 bases). CDR1 MNHNS and CDR2 SASEGT come from the germline V gene. This CDR3 comprises 12 residues. V was cut by 4 bases and J by 5 bases, with 8 bases left in between. The CDR3: CASSAQGTEAFF. CDR3 bases: TGTGCCAGCAGTGCTCAGGGTACTGAAGCTTTCTTT.

The rearrangement links TRBV5-8 to TRBJ2-1; TRBD2 might be the D (6 bases). The CDR3 covers 17 residues. Germline V lookup: CDR1 SGHTS, CDR2 YDEGEE. Trimming removed 4 bases from V and 2 bases from J, with 19 bases in between. For the CDR3, the DNA is TGTGCCAGCAGCCTGGTGATGGCGGGACGGACCTACAATGAGCAGTTCTTC. Its translation: CASSLVMAGRTYNEQFF.

As to this clone: Sequence at one end of the junction differs from germline and may be a read error. The genes are TRBV5-1 and TRBJ1-1; the D gene is possibly TRBD1 (5 bases). The germline V gene encodes CDR1 SGHRS and CDR2 YFSETQ. This CDR3 region has 15 residues. The CDR3 nucleotides are TGCGCCAGCAGCTTGGAGGGACTGATGAAAACTGAAGCTTTCTTT. It encodes CASSLEGLMKTEAFF.

This clone came up a few times. The chain employs TRBV10-3 and TRBJ2-7; 9 bases fit TRBD1. CDR1 is ENHRY and CDR2 is SYGVKD in the germline V gene. The CDR3 spans 14 residues. Losses at the gene ends were 2 bases for V and 5 bases for J; bases not matched to a gene: 4. This CDR3 is CAISEGTGIHEQYF. As DNA, the CDR3 is TGTGCCATCAGTGAGGGGACAGGGATTCACGAGCAGTACTTC.

This clone has just a few counts. As DNA, the CDR3 is TGCGCCAGCAGCGGGCCCAGATCTAACTATGGCTACACCTTC. Translation gives CASSGPRSNYGYTF. The chain uses TRBV5-1 and TRBJ1-2; D remains ambiguous. Trimming removed 4 bases at V and 0 bases at J, with 10 bases between. Per germline, CDR1 SGHRS and CDR2 YFSETQ. The CDR3 sequence is 14 residues long.

The chain combines TRBV5-4 with TRBJ2-3, with 8 bases matching TRBD2. Trimming cost V 0 bases and J 5 bases; bases outside gene matches: 8. Germline CDR1 and CDR2: SGHNT and YYREEE (reference sequence). There are 16 residues in the CDR3. The CDR3 DNA follows: TGTGCCAGCAGCTTGGCCCCCGGGAGGGCCATAGATACGCAGTATTTT. Translating it yields CASSLAPGRAIDTQYF.

V gene TRBV4-1 combines with J gene TRBJ2-1; 10 positions agree with TRBD2. Germline trimming cut 2 bases from V and 2 bases from J; bases unmatched to any gene: 6. Germline loops: CDR1 MGHRA, CDR2 YSYEKL. This CDR3 contains 17 residues. The CDR3 here is CASSQNVAGGTYNEQFF. CDR3 nucleotide sequence: TGCGCCAGCAGCCAAAACGTAGCGGGGGGAACCTACAATGAGCAGTTCTTC.

This clone was seen just once. The CDR3 protein is CASSLRQGAWEQYF. CDR3 DNA: TGTGCCAGCAGCCTTAGACAGGGGGCGTGGGAGCAGTACTTC. V and J are TRBV7-9 and TRBJ2-7; TRBD1 aligns across 10 bases. CDR1 SEHNR and CDR2 FQNEAQ come from the germline V gene (reference sequence). This CDR3 comprises 14 residues. The V gene end was trimmed by 5 bases and the J gene end by 7 bases; junction bases not matched to a gene: 8.

The chain links TRBV5-1 to TRBJ1-4; tentative D call: TRBD1 (6 bases). Trimming left V 4 bases short and J 1 base short, with 8 bases between. The CDR3 extends over 14 amino acids. From germline, CDR1 is SGHRS and CDR2 YFSETQ. CDR3 in DNA: TGCGCCAGCAGCCAAGGGGGAACTAATGAAAAACTGTTTTTT. Translated, it gives CASSQGGTNEKLFF.

This clone was seen a single time. V usage is TRBV30 and J usage is TRBJ1-1, with D hard to call. Germline values: CDR1 GTSNPN, CDR2 SVGIG (reference sequence). This CDR3 has 14 amino acids. With 2 bases removed from V and 1 base from J, the gap between germline ends came to 11 bases. The CDR3 DNA sequence: TGTGCCTGGAGTCCATTAACTCCGAACACTGAAGCTTTCTTT. It translates to CAWSPLTPNTEAFF.

This clone occurred a few times. The rearrangement links TRBV7-2 to TRBJ1-2, with a possible D match to TRBD1 (6 bases). Deletions cut 8 bases from V and 4 bases from J, with 14 bases between. The CDR3 is made up of 13 amino acids. The germline CDR1 and CDR2 sequences are SGHTA and FQGNSA. This chain's CDR3 is CASGGAPLYGYTF. In nucleotides, the CDR3 is TGTGCCAGCGGGGGGGCCCCCCTCTATGGCTACACCTTC.

The chain employs TRBV9 and TRBJ1-1; D is undetermined. The V gene's germline CDR1 is SGDLS and CDR2 YYNGEE. Trimming cost V 4 bases and J 4 bases, with 8 bases left between them. The CDR3 contains 12 residues. The CDR3: CASSPVGTEAFF. For the CDR3, the DNA is TGTGCCAGCAGCCCCGTCGGCACTGAAGCTTTCTTT.

This sequence joins TRBV11-1 and TRBJ1-1; no firm D call. CDR1 and CDR2 from the germline V gene are SGHAT and FQDESV (reference sequence). Trimming left V 5 bases short and J 6 bases short, with 10 bases between. The CDR3 loop spans 12 amino acids. CDR3 in amino acids: CASSPPEAEAFF. CDR3 in DNA: TGTGCCAGCAGCCCCCCCGAGGCTGAAGCTTTCTTT.

This clone was counted only a few times. This chain uses TRBV19 with TRBJ2-5; 10 positions match TRBD2. The J segment lost 0 bases and the V segment lost 4 bases, leaving 5 bases of the junction unmatched. The CDR3 sequence is 16 residues long. From germline, CDR1 is LNHDA and CDR2 SQIVND (reference sequence). The CDR3 loop reads CASSNGLAAYQETQYF. For the CDR3, the DNA is TGTGCCAGTAGTAATGGACTAGCGGCGTACCAAGAGACCCAGTACTTC.

V usage is TRBV10-3 and J usage is TRBJ1-6; D gene uncertain. Trimming left V 10 bases short and J 7 bases short, with 17 bases between. CDR3 size: 14 residues. CDR1 is ENHRY and CDR2 is SYGVKD in the germline V gene. The CDR3 nucleotides read TGTGCCAGCGCGGACGGAGGCTGGAATTCACCCCTCCACTTT. This encodes CASADGGWNSPLHF.

The V call is TRBV7-9, the J call TRBJ2-7; D not resolved. Germline V lookup: CDR1 SEHNR, CDR2 FQNEAQ (reference sequence). The CDR3 length is 14 residues. V lost 3 bases and J lost 0, with 9 bases in between. This CDR3 reads CASSLFPISYEQYF. Written as DNA, the CDR3 is TGTGCCAGCAGCTTGTTTCCCATCTCCTACGAGCAGTACTTC. Using reference TRBV7-9 and TRBJ2-7 for the parts outside the CDR3, the full variable domain is DTGVSQNPRHKITKRGQNVTFRCDPISEHNRLYWYRQTLGQGPEFLTYFQNEAQLEKSRLLSDRFSAERPKGSFSTLEIQRTEQGDSAMYLCASSLFPISYEQYFGPGTRLTVT.

This sequence joins TRBV4-1 and TRBJ1-4; 7 nucleotides match TRBD1. The CDR3 length is 15 residues. V lost 4 bases and J lost 3; bases outside the gene matches: 5. Per the germline V gene, CDR1 is MGHRA and CDR2 is YSYEKL. CDR3 amino acids: CASSLTTGPNEKLFF. As DNA, the CDR3 is TGCGCCAGCAGCCTAACGACAGGGCCTAATGAAAAACTGTTTTTT.

This clone was observed a few times. The genes are TRBV4-1 and TRBJ2-1; TRBD1 matches 7 bases. The CDR3 has 15 amino acids. With V trimmed by 6 bases and J by 4 bases, 9 bases remained unmatched. Looked up from germline, CDR1 is MGHRA and CDR2 is YSYEKL. The CDR3 loop is CASSRPGQSYNEQFF. In nucleotides, the CDR3 is TGCGCCAGCAGTAGACCGGGACAGAGTTACAATGAGCAGTTCTTC.

The CDR3 nucleotides are TGTGCCAGCAGCGGATGGGTAGGGGTCACTGAAGCTTTCTTT. Its translation: CASSGWVGVTEAFF. The gene calls are TRBV6-1 and TRBJ1-1, with D maybe TRBD1 (5 bases). Germline V gene lookup returns CDR1 MNHNS and CDR2 SASEGT. The CDR3 runs to 14 residues. V lost 6 bases, J lost 4 bases, and 15 bases lay in between.

The chain recombines TRBV5-4 with TRBJ2-3; TRBD2 agrees at 8 bases. Germline V gene sequence: CDR1 SGHNT, CDR2 YYREEE (reference sequence). V lost 0 bases, J lost 2 bases, and 5 bases stayed unmatched. The CDR3 spans 16 residues. Here the CDR3 reads CASSLGAGGYTDTQYF. Here the CDR3 DNA reads TGTGCCAGCAGCTTGGGTGCGGGGGGATACACAGATACGCAGTATTTT. The variable domain in full, with the rest retrieved from reference TRBV5-4 and TRBJ2-3, is ETGVTQSPTHLIKTRGQQVTLRCSSQSGHNTVSWYQQALGQGPQFIFQYYREEENGRGNFPPRFSGLQFPNYSSELNVNALELDDSALYLCASSLGAGGYTDTQYFGPGTRLTVL.

This rearrangement joins TRBV27 to TRBJ1-5, with 7 bases lining up with TRBD1. From germline, CDR1 is MNHEY and CDR2 SMNVEV (reference sequence). The CDR3 covers 15 residues. The V gene end was trimmed by 6 bases and the J gene end by 6 bases; junction bases not matched to a gene: 11. The CDR3 protein is CASRELDREGQPQHF. CDR3 sequence (DNA): TGTGCCAGCAGAGAACTTGACAGGGAAGGTCAGCCCCAGCATTTT.

The chain recombines TRBV5-6 with TRBJ2-7; 7 positions agree with TRBD2. The CDR3 has 15 amino acids. J gave up 1 base and V 4 bases, and 8 bases lay outside the gene matches. Looked up from germline, CDR1 is SGHDT and CDR2 is YYEEEE. The CDR3 nucleotides read TGTGCCAGCAGCCTCGGGACTACTTATTCCTACGAGCAGTACTTC. Translating gives CASSLGTTYSYEQYF.

Written as DNA, the CDR3 is TGCGCCAGCAGCCAAGACCCCCCTAGCTTCGGCACCGGGGAGCTGTTTTTT. Encoded protein: CASSQDPPSFGTGELFF. This chain links TRBV4-3 with TRBJ2-2; D possibly corresponds to TRBD2 (5 bases). Trimming shortened V by 0 bases and J by 4 bases, and 15 bases separated the two germline ends. Germline CDR1 reads LGHNA; CDR2 reads YSLEER. This CDR3 has 17 residues.

The CDR3 DNA reads as TGCGCCAGCAGCCACGACAGCGAGACCCAGTACTTC. Its protein is CASSHDSETQYF. The chain carries TRBV5-1 and TRBJ2-5; D possibly corresponds to TRBD1 (5 bases). V shed 4 bases and J shed 5 bases, with 9 bases lying between them. This CDR3 region has 12 residues. Germline V gene sequence: CDR1 SGHRS, CDR2 YFSETQ.

The chain employs TRBV4-3 and TRBJ2-5; D ambiguous. This CDR3 is built from 13 residues. Between the trimmed V and J ends, which lost 1 base and 7 bases, there was a span of 10 bases. The germline V gene has CDR1 LGHNA and CDR2 YSLEER. The CDR3 loop is CASSQGSDRTQYF. In nucleotides, the CDR3 is TGCGCCAGCAGCCAAGGCAGCGATAGGACCCAGTACTTC.

V usage is TRBV25-1 and J usage is TRBJ2-7; possible D gene TRBD2, 5 bases. The CDR3 spans 10 residues. Trimming shortened V by 10 bases and J by 4 bases, and 8 bases separated the two germline ends. Germline CDR1 MGHDK, CDR2 SYGVNS. The CDR3 region has the DNA TGTGCCACCGGGGTATACGAGCAGTACTTC. It specifies CATGVYEQYF.

The CDR3 reads CASSLATRQLANYEQYF. The CDR3, as DNA: TGTGCCAGCAGCTTGGCTACCCGACAGCTGGCGAACTACGAGCAGTACTTC. The chain is built from TRBV5-5 and TRBJ2-7; maybe TRBD1 (5 bases). The CDR3 is 17 amino acids. V lost 0 bases to trimming and J lost 3 bases, with 19 bases between them. CDR1 SGHKS and CDR2 YYEKEE come from the germline V gene (reference sequence).